The rows below give T cell receptor beta chains drawn from one sample of a study of OX40 agonist ivuxolimab in advanced cancers. Measured with immunoSEQ multiplex PCR; TCRdb has only the in-frame clones, and not every one. The sample yields 75,000 to 90,000 clones, roughly nine tenths seen once. Sequencing was performed on CD4+ or CD8+ T cells sorted from blood, taken in a trial of the OX40 agonist ivuxolimab. All receptors come from an adult with an advanced solid tumor such as melanoma, head and neck, liver or kidney cancer. The CDR3 runs from the conserved cysteine through the conserved F or W. A D gene is named only where the DNA matches it firmly. The size of a clone is reported for some rows only, either as once, few or many, or as a class for expanded clones.

>TRBV10-3|.|TRBJ2-7|.
CAISASGPRDEQYF
TGTGCCATCAGTGCCTCGGGACCCCGCGACGAGCAGTACTTC
>TRBV4-1|.|TRBJ1-1|TRBD1
CASSQDRDRPNTEAFF
TGCGCCAGCAGCCAAGATCGGGACAGACCGAACACTGAAGCTTTCTTT
>TRBV5-1|.|TRBJ1-1|.
CASSLQGSNTEAFF
TGCGCCAGCAGCTTGCAGGGGTCGAACACTGAAGCTTTCTTT
>TRBV5-4|.|TRBJ1-4|.
CASSPRWESEKLFF
TGTGCCAGCAGCCCCAGGTGGGAGAGTGAAAAACTGTTTTTT
>TRBV7-2|.|TRBJ2-7|TRBD1
CASSLVAGGSYEQYF
TGTGCCAGCAGCTTAGTGGCAGGGGGCTCCTACGAGCAGTACTTC
>TRBV5-4|.|TRBJ1-5|.
CASSLSGSNQPQHF
TGTGCCAGCAGCTTGTCGGGAAGCAATCAGCCCCAGCATTTT
>TRBV7-2|.|TRBJ2-1|TRBD2
CASVLAGVTGSSYNEQFF
TGTGCCAGCGTACTAGCGGGAGTCACAGGGTCCTCCTACAATGAGCAGTTCTTC
>TRBV19|once|TRBJ2-1|.
CASSIAGIWGEQFF
TGTGCCAGTAGTATTGCGGGAATTTGGGGTGAGCAGTTCTTC
>TRBV7-9|.|TRBJ1-1|.
CASRLGVYTEAFF
TGTGCCAGCAGGTTGGGGGTTTACACTGAAGCTTTCTTT
>TRBV30|few|TRBJ2-5|.
CAWTGRGLVETQYF
TGTGCCTGGACGGGGCGGGGATTGGTCGAGACCCAGTACTTC
>TRBV30|.|TRBJ2-7|TRBD1
CAWRQTGSYEQYF
TGTGCCTGGAGACAGACAGGGTCCTACGAGCAGTACTTC
>TRBV5-4|.|TRBJ1-4|.
CASSFDRPTTNEKLFF
TGTGCCAGCAGCTTTGACAGGCCAACAACTAATGAAAAACTGTTTTTT
>TRBV5-1|.|TRBJ2-5|TRBD2
CASSFGLAGKETQYF
TGCGCCAGCAGCTTCGGACTAGCGGGAAAAGAGACCCAGTACTTC
>TRBV6-5|.|TRBJ1-2|.
CASSRGRLYGYTF
TGTGCCAGCAGTCGGGGGCGGTTATATGGCTACACCTTC
>TRBV5-4|.|TRBJ1-1|.
CASSLYGREGKTEAFF
TGTGCCAGCAGCCTCTACGGCCGGGAAGGTAAGACTGAAGCTTTCTTT
>TRBV5-1|.|TRBJ2-3|TRBD1
CASSTGTGDSTDTQYF
TGCGCCAGCAGCACGGGGACAGGGGACAGCACAGATACGCAGTATTTT
>TRBV5-1|.|TRBJ1-1|.
CASSLGVGQAMNTEAFF
TGCGCCAGCAGCTTGGGGGTAGGGCAAGCAATGAACACTGAAGCTTTCTTT
>TRBV29-1|once|TRBJ2-1|.
CSARTIVAEQFF
TGCAGCGCTCGTACGATTGTGGCTGAGCAGTTCTTC
>TRBV27|.|TRBJ1-2|TRBD1
CASSLSDRVKGYTF
TGTGCCAGCAGTTTATCAGACAGGGTAAAGGGCTACACCTTC
>TRBV29-1|.|TRBJ2-3|.
CSVVGQITAHTDTQYF
TGCAGCGTTGTAGGGCAAATCACAGCTCACACAGATACGCAGTATTTT
>TRBV5-1|.|TRBJ2-1|TRBD2
CASSAGLAGVNEQFF
TGCGCCAGCAGCGCGGGACTAGCGGGAGTTAATGAGCAGTTCTTC
>TRBV19|once|TRBJ1-4|.
CASSIYPLSGGNNEKLFF
TGTGCCAGTAGTATATATCCCCTCTCTGGGGGGAATAATGAAAAACTGTTTTTT
>TRBV7-2|.|TRBJ2-1|.
CASSLTGSYNEQFF
TGTGCCAGCAGCTTAACGGGGAGCTACAATGAGCAGTTCTTC
>TRBV5-1|.|TRBJ2-3|TRBD2
CASSRTSGDTDTQYF
TGCGCCAGCAGCCGGACTAGCGGGGACACAGATACGCAGTATTTT
>TRBV6-1|.|TRBJ1-1|.
CASSETFPTEAFF
TGTGCCAGCAGTGAAACTTTCCCCACTGAAGCTTTCTTT
>TRBV5-1|.|TRBJ2-4|.
CASSRDFSQNIQYF
TGCGCCAGCAGCCGGGACTTTTCTCAAAACATTCAGTACTTC
>TRBV11-1|.|TRBJ2-3|.
CASSLDLVLARHTQYF
TGTGCCAGCAGCTTAGATCTGGTCCTAGCCCGGCATACGCAGTATTTT
>TRBV30|.|TRBJ2-2|.
CAWSPGTGELFF
TGTGCCTGGAGTCCAGGGACCGGGGAGCTGTTTTTT
>TRBV27|.|TRBJ2-2|.
CASSLLGGGELFF
TGTGCCAGCAGTTTATTGGGGGGCGGGGAGCTGTTTTTT
>TRBV5-1|.|TRBJ1-2|.
CASSFRVYGYTF
TGCGCCAGCAGCTTTCGGGTGTATGGCTACACCTTC
>TRBV11-2|.|TRBJ2-1|TRBD1
CASSFYPDPTGGRNEQFF
TGTGCCAGCAGCTTCTACCCTGATCCGACAGGGGGTCGCAATGAGCAGTTCTTC
>TRBV7-6|.|TRBJ1-3|.
CASSLGSSWSGNTIYF
TGTGCCAGCAGCTTAGGGTCGAGTTGGTCTGGAAACACCATATATTTT
>TRBV5-1|.|TRBJ1-2|.
CASSSQSKYTF
TGCGCCAGCAGCTCTCAGAGCAAGTACACCTTC
>TRBV28|once|TRBJ2-5|.
CASSLSQETQYF
TGTGCCAGCAGTTTATCCCAAGAGACCCAGTACTTC
>TRBV7-2|.|TRBJ1-3|.
CASSLGHFSGNTIYF
TGTGCCAGCAGCTTAGGGCATTTCTCTGGAAACACCATATATTTT
>TRBV4-1|.|TRBJ2-3|TRBD2
CASSQDIGLATDTQYF
TGCGCCAGCAGCCAAGATATCGGACTAGCGACAGATACGCAGTATTTT
>TRBV7-2|.|TRBJ2-7|.
CASSLASQPPGEQYF
TGTGCCAGCAGCTTAGCGAGCCAGCCTCCCGGCGAGCAGTACTTC
>TRBV5-1|.|TRBJ1-2|TRBD1
CASSTGQGDSGYTF
TGCGCCAGCAGCACGGGACAGGGAGACAGTGGCTACACCTTC
>TRBV6-1|.|TRBJ2-1|TRBD2
CASRTSPSLNEQFF
TGTGCCAGCAGGACTAGCCCCTCCCTCAATGAGCAGTTCTTC
>TRBV7-9|.|TRBJ1-1|.
CASSRQGGDTEAFF
TGTGCCAGCAGCCGCCAGGGTGGGGACACTGAAGCTTTCTTT
>TRBV7-2|.|TRBJ1-2|.
CASSLGGRVIEGYTF
TGTGCCAGCAGCTTAGGGGGCAGGGTGATTGAGGGCTACACCTTC
>TRBV6-1|.|TRBJ1-5|.
CASSQSYSNQPQHF
TGTGCCAGCAGCCAGTCTTATAGCAATCAGCCCCAGCATTTT
>TRBV6-5|.|TRBJ2-5|TRBD1
CASSYPQGARETQYF
TGTGCCAGCAGTTACCCCCAGGGGGCTAGGGAGACCCAGTACTTC
>TRBV19|once|TRBJ2-5|TRBD1
CASQRDRGSGAQYF
TGTGCCAGCCAGCGGGACAGGGGTTCGGGGGCCCAGTACTTC
>TRBV30|.|TRBJ1-4|TRBD1
CAWSLSGQPVGKLFF
TGTGCCTGGAGTCTCTCGGGACAGCCTGTCGGGAAACTGTTTTTT